The 27 T cell receptor beta chains in this list originate from one sample, sequenced in a study of cytomegalovirus exposure and HLA in healthy donors. Amplification used 60 Vbeta primers and 13 Jbeta primers. Only in-frame clones appear in the TCRdb table, and some are missing; sequencing was by immunoSEQ multiplex PCR. Altogether under 200,000 clones are present, about 12% being singletons, with the ten largest covering approximately 7.8%. Specimen: PBMCs. The receptors stem from a man in his fifties or sixties in good health and CMV-seropositive.

This clone came up a few times. Additional DNA sequences in this sample encode the identical CDR3. The gene calls are TRBV19 and TRBJ1-2; D is unresolved. V lost 3 bases, J lost 1 base, and 3 bases lay in between. The CDR3 is 12 residues long. Germline V gene sequence: CDR1 LNHDA, CDR2 SQIVND (reference sequence). CDR3 coding DNA: TGTGCCAGTAGTATGCGTAACTATGGCTACACCTTC. This codes for CASSMRNYGYTF.

The CDR3 sequence is CASAGSGQGTDTQYF. CDR3 nucleotide sequence: TGTGCCAGTGCGGGATCGGGACAGGGCACAGATACGCAGTATTTT. The gene calls are TRBV19 and TRBJ2-3, with 8 bases fitting TRBD1. Germline CDR1 and CDR2: LNHDA and SQIVND (reference sequence). Trimming at V came to 8 bases and at J to 1 base, leaving 8 bases not matched to a gene. This CDR3 spans 15 amino acids.

The rearrangement joins TRBV9 to TRBJ1-4, with D maybe TRBD1 (5 bases). The CDR3 extends over 14 amino acids. Looked up from germline, CDR1 is SGDLS and CDR2 is YYNGEE. Trimming left V 4 bases short and J 8 bases short, with 15 bases between. The CDR3 region is CASSPTGAGEKLFF. CDR3 in DNA: TGTGCCAGCAGCCCCACCGGGGCGGGGGAAAAACTGTTTTTT.

The rearrangement uses TRBV5-4 and TRBJ2-2; D unclear. Germline-derived CDR1 and CDR2 are SGHNT and YYREEE (reference sequence). The CDR3 loop spans 13 amino acids. V was pared by 4 bases and J by 1 base, with 5 bases between. The CDR3 region is CASSPRNTGELFF. The CDR3, as DNA: TGTGCCAGCAGCCCCAGGAACACCGGGGAGCTGTTTTTT. Together with reference TRBV5-4 and TRBJ2-2, the CDR3 gives the full variable domain: ETGVTQSPTHLIKTRGQQVTLRCSSQSGHNTVSWYQQALGQGPQFIFQYYREEENGRGNFPPRFSGLQFPNYSSELNVNALELDDSALYLCASSPRNTGELFFGEGSRLTVL.

This chain links TRBV30 with TRBJ1-2, with D perhaps TRBD1 (5 bases). V was shortened by 3 bases and J by 5 bases, with 13 bases between the two germline ends. The germline V gene has CDR1 GTSNPN and CDR2 SVGIG (reference sequence). This CDR3 is 13 amino acids long. The CDR3 is CAWSDDSRYGYTF. The CDR3 region has the DNA TGTGCCTGGAGCGATGACAGTCGATATGGCTACACCTTC.

This clone was recorded a few times. The chain uses TRBV6-1 and TRBJ1-5; D unresolved. The germline gives CDR1 MNHNS, CDR2 SASEGT. Trimming took off 1 base at V and 4 bases at J, with 11 bases between the two ends. The CDR3 totals 15 residues. The CDR3 here is CASSEGRGQNQPQHF. The CDR3 region has the DNA TGTGCCAGCAGTGAAGGGAGAGGGCAAAATCAGCCCCAGCATTTT.

This clone turned up a few times. The chain recombines TRBV5-4 with TRBJ1-1; D unclear. V was cut by 0 bases and J by 11 bases, with 14 bases left in between. Germline CDR1 SGHNT, CDR2 YYREEE (reference sequence). CDR3 length: 13 amino acids. Here the CDR3 reads CASSLAGIGGAFF. CDR3 nucleotide sequence: TGTGCCAGCAGCTTGGCGGGTATCGGCGGGGCTTTCTTT. Full variable domain (outside the CDR3, taken from reference TRBV5-4 and TRBJ1-1): ETGVTQSPTHLIKTRGQQVTLRCSSQSGHNTVSWYQQALGQGPQFIFQYYREEENGRGNFPPRFSGLQFPNYSSELNVNALELDDSALYLCASSLAGIGGAFFGQGTRLTVV.

The gene calls are TRBV9 and TRBJ2-1; TRBD2 agrees at 8 bases. V lost 4 bases and J lost 0; bases outside the gene matches: 9. Per germline, CDR1 SGDLS and CDR2 YYNGEE. CDR3 size: 17 residues. For the CDR3, the DNA is TGTGCCAGCAGCTGGGAGGCGGGGGGAAACTCCTACAATGAGCAGTTCTTC. This encodes CASSWEAGGNSYNEQFF.

This clone was seen a few times. The chain recombines TRBV11-2 with TRBJ2-5, with D perhaps matching TRBD2 (6 bases). This CDR3 is built from 13 residues. Germline loops: CDR1 SGHAT, CDR2 FQNNGV. Trimming left V 6 bases short and J 5 bases short, with 13 bases between. CDR3 DNA sequence: TGTGCCAGCAGAGGAGGGGTCGGGGAGACCCAGTACTTC. Protein: CASRGGVGETQYF. The variable domain in full, with the rest retrieved from reference TRBV11-2 and TRBJ2-5, is EAGVAQSPRYKIIEKRQSVAFWCNPISGHATLYWYQQILGQGPKLLIQFQNNGVVDDSQLPKDRFSAERLKGVDSTLKIQPAKLEDSAVYLCASRGGVGETQYFGPGTRLLVL.

The V gene is TRBV2, the J gene TRBJ1-4; tentative D call: TRBD1 (6 bases). V lost 6 bases to trimming and J lost 7 bases, with 18 bases between them. In germline, CDR1 is SNHLY, CDR2 FYNNEI. This CDR3 contains 15 residues. CDR3 nucleotide sequence: TGTGCCAGCAGGCAACAGGGCGGAAGTGGTGAAAAACTGTTTTTT. This codes for CASRQQGGSGEKLFF.

A few counts support this clone. The rearrangement uses TRBV19 and TRBJ2-4, with D tentatively TRBD2 (5 bases). The germline CDR1 and CDR2 sequences are LNHDA and SQIVND (reference sequence). This CDR3 has 15 residues. V was cut by 5 bases and J by 2 bases, with 13 bases left in between. This CDR3 is CASSPTSGSKNIQYF. The CDR3 bases are TGTGCCAGTAGTCCAACCTCGGGATCCAAAAACATTCAGTACTTC.

This clone was seen a handful of times. The chain joins TRBV29-1 to TRBJ1-1; 9 nucleotides align to TRBD1. The trim removed 2 bases at V and 1 base at J, leaving 5 bases unmatched. CDR1 is SQVTM and CDR2 is ANQGSEA in the germline V gene. The CDR3 consists of 15 residues. CDR3 sequence reads: CSVESWGQGNTEAFF. The CDR3 DNA is TGCAGCGTTGAATCCTGGGGACAGGGGAACACTGAAGCTTTCTTT.

The rearrangement uses TRBV9 and TRBJ2-7, with a possible D match to TRBD2 (6 bases). The CDR3 totals 14 residues. Per germline, CDR1 SGDLS and CDR2 YYNGEE. The V and J ends lost 0 bases and 5 bases respectively, with 12 bases between them. CDR3 sequence: CASSVGDFLDEQYF. The CDR3 DNA reads TGTGCCAGCAGCGTAGGGGACTTTTTAGACGAGCAGTACTTC.

This sequence joins TRBV9 and TRBJ1-3; D is unclear. CDR3 length: 16 amino acids. The V end lost 1 base, the J end lost 0 bases, and 11 bases lay between the germline ends. The germline V gene has CDR1 SGDLS and CDR2 YYNGEE. CDR3 residues: CASSVKQATSGNTIYF. CDR3 coding DNA: TGTGCCAGCAGCGTAAAGCAGGCGACCTCTGGAAACACCATATATTTT. The whole variable domain, filled in from reference TRBV9 and TRBJ1-3, reads DSGVTQTPKHLITATGQRVTLRCSPRSGDLSVYWYQQSLDQGLQFLIQYYNGEERAKGNILERFSAQQFPDLHSELNLSSLELGDSALYFCASSVKQATSGNTIYFGEGSWLTVV.

This clone was counted between two and nine times. The chain couples TRBV5-4 to TRBJ2-7, with D perhaps matching TRBD2 (5 bases). Between the trimmed V and J ends, which lost 1 base and 6 bases, there was a span of 17 bases. The germline gives CDR1 SGHNT, CDR2 YYREEE (reference sequence). CDR3 size: 15 residues. In DNA, the CDR3 is TGTGCCAGCAGCTTGCCCGATCTAGCAAGGACCGAGCAGTACGTC. Translated, it gives CASSLPDLARTEQYV.

This clone showed up just a few times. The chain combines TRBV6-5 with TRBJ2-5, with no clear D. The V gene lost 5 bases and the J gene lost 2 bases, with 15 bases spanning the gap. There are 15 residues in the CDR3. Germline V gene lookup returns CDR1 MNHEY and CDR2 SVGAGI. The CDR3 sequence is CASSRRGQSQETQYF. CDR3 nucleotides: TGTGCCAGCAGTAGGCGCGGCCAGAGTCAAGAGACCCAGTACTTC.

This clone has a handful of counts. The genes are TRBV28 and TRBJ1-5; 7 positions match TRBD1. V shed 4 bases, J shed 3 bases, and the junction held 3 bases outside the gene matches. The CDR3 length is 14 residues. The V gene's germline CDR1 is MDHEN and CDR2 SYDVKM. In DNA form, the CDR3 reads TGTGCCAGCAGTTACAGGGGATTCAATCAGCCCCAGCATTTT. This sequence encodes CASSYRGFNQPQHF.

The V gene is TRBV2, the J gene TRBJ2-1; a possible D gene is TRBD2 (6 bases). Germline V gene lookup returns CDR1 SNHLY and CDR2 FYNNEI. Trimming cost V 1 base and J 9 bases, with 10 bases left between them. CDR3 size: 13 residues. The CDR3 DNA sequence: TGTGCCAGCAGTGAAGGGGGGACTGCTGAGCAGTTCTTC. Its protein is CASSEGGTAEQFF.

The chain joins TRBV7-9 to TRBJ1-3; D unresolved. Trimming removed 5 bases from V and 6 bases from J, with 11 bases in between. Germline V gene data show CDR1 as SEHNR and CDR2 as FQNEAQ (reference sequence). This CDR3 is 13 amino acids long. CDR3 nucleotide sequence: TGTGCCAGCAGCGCGCCGCCGCCAAACACCATATATTTT. It is translated as CASSAPPPNTIYF.

This clone was counted only a few times. The same CDR3 also results from other DNA sequences found in this sample. The rearrangement links TRBV5-1 to TRBJ2-5; weak D call: TRBD1 (6 bases). From germline, CDR1 is SGHRS and CDR2 YFSETQ. The V end was cut by 4 bases, the J end by 0 bases, with 10 bases between. CDR3 length equals 14 residues. This chain's CDR3 is CASSPGTNQETQYF. CDR3 DNA sequence: TGCGCCAGCAGCCCCGGGACAAACCAAGAGACCCAGTACTTC.

Only a few counts were recorded for this clone. The V gene is TRBV28, the J gene TRBJ1-3; D not resolved. Germline V gives CDR1 MDHEN, CDR2 SYDVKM. There are 12 residues in the CDR3. The ends were cut back, 10 bases at V and 0 bases at J, with 7 bases in the middle. CDR3: CAIEASGNTIYF. In DNA, the CDR3 is TGTGCCATCGAGGCCTCTGGAAACACCATATATTTT.

The CDR3 DNA reads TGTGCCAGCAGCTTCGCAGATTCACCCCTCCACTTT. It is translated as CASSFADSPLHF. The genes are TRBV7-9 and TRBJ1-6; no firm D call. In germline, CDR1 is SEHNR, CDR2 FQNEAQ (reference sequence). V lost 3 bases and J 8 bases, leaving 5 bases between the germline ends. The CDR3 totals 12 residues.

The V and J genes are TRBV7-2 and TRBJ2-5; D is possibly TRBD2 (5 bases). CDR1 SGHTA and CDR2 FQGNSA come from the germline V gene. Deletions cut 1 base from V and 7 bases from J, with 13 bases between. The CDR3 covers 14 residues. CDR3 sequence: CASSLGSVRGTQYF. The DNA for the CDR3 is TGTGCCAGCAGCTTAGGGAGTGTACGGGGGACCCAGTACTTC.

The chain couples TRBV4-3 to TRBJ1-5; 8 bases line up with TRBD1. CDR1 and CDR2 from the germline V gene are LGHNA and YSLEER. V trimming: 0 bases; J trimming: 5 bases; junction bases outside the gene matches: 3. The CDR3 has 15 amino acids. In DNA form, the CDR3 reads TGCGCCAGCAGCCAAGATCTGACAGGGGATCAGCCCCAGCATTTT. Its translation is CASSQDLTGDQPQHF.

This clone was picked up a small number of times. The J gene is TRBJ1-5, the V gene TRBV4-3, with 10 bases that match TRBD1. The V gene end was trimmed by 5 bases and the J gene end by 0 bases; junction bases not matched to a gene: 7. The germline gives CDR1 LGHNA, CDR2 YSLEER. CDR3 size: 17 residues. The CDR3 nucleotides are TGCGCCAGCAGCGCCGGGACAGGGGCACATAGCAATCAGCCCCAGCATTTT. Translated: CASSAGTGAHSNQPQHF.

The V and J genes are TRBV11-3 and TRBJ2-2, with a tentative D call TRBD1 (6 bases). The CDR3 has 13 amino acids. V was cut by 6 bases and J by 6 bases, with 11 bases left in between. Germline V gene sequence: CDR1 SGHNT, CDR2 YENEEA. The CDR3 loop is CASSPGVAGELFF. The CDR3 DNA follows: TGTGCCAGCAGTCCAGGGGTGGCCGGGGAGCTGTTTTTT.

The J gene is TRBJ2-3, the V gene TRBV7-3, with a weak D call TRBD2 (7 bases). V lost 5 bases and J lost 4, with 13 bases in between. Germline V CDR1 and CDR2: SGHTA, FQGTGA. The CDR3 has 14 residues. The CDR3 DNA reads as TGTGCCAGCAGCAGTGGAGGGGGGGCAGATACGCAGTATTTT. Translating gives CASSSGGGADTQYF.